The 14 T cell receptor beta chains listed next were all sequenced from one sample in a study of liver allograft versus peripheral blood T cells (dated by TCRdb to about 2020). A note on the overall study: The study compared T cell receptor repertoires found within transplanted livers against repertoires in the peripheral blood of liver transplant recipients.

The reads were generated on an Illumina MiSeq. The public reads were quality trimmed at Q25 with fastp and then assembled into clones with MiXCR by TCRdb, keeping productive beta chains. Entries are consolidated by CDR3 protein sequence, retaining the most common genes and DNA. The sample data list some 14,000 distinct CDR3 sequences, and 20% of these were observed just once. The ten most abundant clones make up approximately 6.3% of the sample. The receptors were sampled from a human patient who had a liver transplant. A transplant means some T cells may be of graft donor rather than patient origin.

This rearrangement joins TRBV20-1 to TRBJ1-1; D uncertain. The CDR3 length is 13 residues. Deletions cut 6 bases from V and 1 base from J, with 12 bases between. Germline CDR1 DFQATT, CDR2 SNEGSKA (reference sequence). In nucleotides, the CDR3 is TGCAGTGCCCAACAGTACAGGAACACTGAAGCTTTCTTT. Protein sequence: CSAQQYRNTEAFF.

This chain connects TRBV10-3 to TRBJ2-7; a possible D gene is TRBD2 (6 bases). V dropped 6 bases and J dropped 2 bases, with 14 bases sitting between them. Germline V lookup: CDR1 ENHRY, CDR2 SYGVKD. This CDR3 comprises 14 residues. CDR3 bases: TGTGCCATCAGGGAGGGGCAGGACACCTACGAGCAGTACTTC. Amino acid sequence: CAIREGQDTYEQYF.

The sample holds many counts of this clonotype. The chain combines TRBV6-2 or TRBV6-3 with TRBJ2-7; tentatively, D is TRBD1 (6 bases). Germline values: CDR1 MNHEY, CDR2 SVGEGT. V dropped 6 bases and J dropped 1 base, with 16 bases sitting between them. This CDR3 is 15 amino acids long. CDR3 nucleotide sequence: TGTGCCAGCAGCTCGGACAGAAGTTTTTCCTACGAGCAGTACTTC. Amino acid sequence: CASSSDRSFSYEQYF.

This clonotype was seen repeatedly, ten times or more. This rearrangement joins TRBV6-6 to TRBJ2-1, with 9 bases aligning to TRBD1. The trim removed 10 bases at V and 6 bases at J, leaving 13 bases unmatched. This CDR3 has 15 amino acids. Per the germline V gene, CDR1 is MNHNY and CDR2 is SVGAGI (reference sequence). Written as DNA, the CDR3 is TGTGCCACCTTTTCCGGGACAGGGTATAGCAATGAGCAGTTCTTC. Translating it yields CATFSGTGYSNEQFF.

With regard to this clonotype: Possible read error: a much larger clone is one base away. J is TRBJ2-3 and V is TRBV18; 11 nucleotides agree with TRBD2. The germline CDR1 and CDR2 sequences are KGHSH and LQKENI. CDR3 length: 17 amino acids. Written as DNA, the CDR3 is TGTGTCAGCTCACCTAGAAGTAGACTAGCGGGGCCAGATACGCAGTATTTT. It is translated as CVSSPRSRLAGPDTQYF.

In its sample, this clonotype is medium-sized. The chain combines TRBV10-3 with TRBJ1-1; no clear D. CDR1 ENHRY and CDR2 SYGVKD come from the germline V gene. V lost 1 base to trimming and J lost 8 bases, with 5 bases between them. The CDR3 contains 11 residues. CDR3 coding DNA: TGTGCCATCAGTGAGTACCAGGAAGCTTTCTTT. Encoded protein: CAISEYQEAFF.

This clonotype counts as medium-sized. This chain connects TRBV7-2 to TRBJ1-2; 9 bases line up with TRBD1. This CDR3 contains 15 residues. The V gene end was trimmed by 5 bases and the J gene end by 4 bases; junction bases not matched to a gene: 8. Germline V CDR1 and CDR2: SGHTA, FQGNSA. As DNA, the CDR3 is TGTGCCAGCAGCCGCGGGACAGGGTTTGTCTATGGCTACACCTTC. The encoded protein is CASSRGTGFVYGYTF.

The CDR3 nucleotides read TGTGCCAGCAGCTTAGTTCTCTACTCTAACTATGGCTACACCTTC. Amino acids: CASSLVLYSNYGYTF. The gene calls are TRBV7-2 and TRBJ1-2; D remains unclear. V was cut by 1 base and J by 0 bases, with 9 bases left in between. Germline V gene lookup returns CDR1 SGHTA and CDR2 FQGNSA. The CDR3 runs to 15 residues.

This clonotype has just a few counts. The V gene is TRBV7-2, the J gene TRBJ2-2; D uncertain. The germline V gene has CDR1 SGHTA and CDR2 FQGNSA. The germline V and J ends were trimmed by 4 bases and 4 bases, with 7 bases remaining between them. The CDR3 is 13 amino acids. The CDR3 region has the DNA TGTGCCAGCAGCTCGGACGGCACCGGGGAGCTGTTTTTT. Amino acids: CASSSDGTGELFF.

The chain carries TRBV20-1 and TRBJ1-1; D perhaps matches TRBD1 (6 bases). The V end was cut by 2 bases, the J end by 3 bases, with 16 bases between. Germline CDR1 reads DFQATT; CDR2 reads SNEGSKA (reference sequence). The CDR3 spans 15 residues. CDR3 loop: CSARPGGRGDTEAFF. The CDR3, as DNA: TGCAGTGCTAGACCGGGGGGCAGGGGCGACACTGAAGCTTTCTTT.

This rearrangement joins TRBV12-3 or TRBV12-4 to TRBJ2-6; 7 bases align to TRBD1. The CDR3 runs to 19 residues. Trimming cost V 6 bases and J 0 bases; bases outside gene matches: 14. The CDR3 protein is CASSRGEGGQVSGANVLTF. The DNA of the CDR3 is TGTGCCAGCAGCCGGGGAGAAGGGGGCCAGGTCTCTGGGGCCAACGTCCTGACTTTC.

This clonotype appeared a few times. The chain carries TRBV12-3 or TRBV12-4 and TRBJ1-2; 8 nucleotides line up with TRBD1. The CDR3 sequence is 16 residues long. The junction had 19 bases not matched to a gene; V was cut back by 8 bases and J by 8 bases. CDR3 coding DNA: TGTGCCAGCTCATTTGGAGGAGGCAGGGGGCGATCAGGCTACACCTTC. Translated, it gives CASSFGGGRGRSGYTF.

This clonotype is categorized as medium-sized. This chain links TRBV19 with TRBJ1-2; tentatively, D is TRBD1 (6 bases). The V gene's germline CDR1 is LNHDA and CDR2 SQIVND (reference sequence). There are 14 residues in the CDR3. V was shortened by 3 bases and J by 3 bases, with 11 bases between the two germline ends. The CDR3: CASSIARGDYGYTF. Here the CDR3 DNA reads TGTGCCAGTAGTATCGCCAGGGGCGACTATGGCTACACCTTC.

Many counts were recorded for this clonotype. This chain joins TRBV6-1 and TRBJ2-1; 11 bases line up with TRBD2. Trimming cost V 6 bases and J 4 bases; bases outside gene matches: 5. CDR1 MNHNS and CDR2 SASEGT come from the germline V gene. This CDR3 has 15 amino acids. The CDR3 is CASRTGTSGYNEQFF. CDR3 DNA sequence: TGTGCCAGCAGAACCGGGACTAGCGGATACAATGAGCAGTTCTTC.